These 22 T cell receptor beta chains share one sample of origin, sequenced in a study of blood T cell repertoires in COVID-19. Profiled with immunoSEQ multiplex PCR; TCRdb holds only in-frame clones, not every one. The sample holds about 170,000 clones; 88% are singletons and the top ten take approximately 2.1%. The material sequenced was peripheral blood. The source of these receptors is a man in his fifties who had recovered from COVID-19.

This chain connects TRBV7-2 to TRBJ1-2; D is ambiguous. CDR1 is SGHTA, CDR2 FQGNSA, per germline. V was shortened by 6 bases and J by 8 bases, with 16 bases between the two germline ends. The CDR3 totals 13 residues. This CDR3 is CASSRPQVGGYTF. The CDR3 nucleotides are TGTGCCAGCAGTCGTCCCCAAGTGGGCGGCTACACCTTC.

This chain connects TRBV5-6 to TRBJ2-1; 12 nucleotides line up with TRBD2. V lost 4 bases to trimming and J lost 9 bases; unmatched junction nucleotides: 8. CDR3 size: 15 residues. In germline, CDR1 is SGHDT, CDR2 YYEEEE. CDR3 DNA sequence: TGTGCCAGCAGCCCTAGCGGGAGGGCGGAGAGTGAGCAGTTCTTC. It specifies CASSPSGRAESEQFF.

This chain connects TRBV7-2 to TRBJ1-5; TRBD1 agrees at 7 bases. Unmatched junction bases numbered 7, after V lost 5 bases and J lost 0 bases. The CDR3 consists of 16 residues. Looked up from germline, CDR1 is SGHTA and CDR2 is FQGNSA. As DNA, the CDR3 is TGTGCCAGCAGCACACAGGGGACGCTTAGCAATCAGCCCCAGCATTTT. Protein: CASSTQGTLSNQPQHF.

This chain links TRBV7-2 with TRBJ1-1, with 7 bases fitting TRBD1. The CDR3 consists of 15 residues. Germline values: CDR1 SGHTA, CDR2 FQGNSA. V lost 5 bases to trimming and J lost 5 bases; unmatched junction nucleotides: 11. The CDR3 region is CASSHTQGVGTEAFF. The CDR3 nucleotides read TGTGCCAGCAGCCATACCCAGGGGGTGGGGACTGAAGCTTTCTTT.

This clone has just one count. The chain links TRBV3-1 (or the pseudogene TRBV3-2) to TRBJ2-7, with 9 nucleotides matching TRBD2. V lost 0 bases and J lost 5; bases outside the gene matches: 11. The germline V gene encodes CDR1 LGHDT and CDR2 YNNKEL (reference sequence). The CDR3 covers 17 residues. The CDR3 bases are TGTGCCAGCAGCCAAGACCCGGACGGAGGGACTAGCCACGAGCAGTACTTC. Translating gives CASSQDPDGGTSHEQYF.

The gene calls are TRBV6-2 or TRBV6-3 and TRBJ1-5; no definite D call. The length of the CDR3 is 14 residues. Germline CDR1 reads MNHEY; CDR2 reads SVGEGT. The V end lost 2 bases, the J end lost 1 base, and 6 bases lay between the germline ends. CDR3 sequence: CASSYPQSNQPQHF. The CDR3 nucleotides read TGTGCCAGCAGTTACCCACAGAGCAATCAGCCCCAGCATTTT.

The chain recombines TRBV6-8 with TRBJ1-5; 8 bases match TRBD1. This CDR3 has 16 residues. Looked up from germline, CDR1 is MNHGY and CDR2 is SAAAGT. The V gene end was trimmed by 5 bases and the J gene end by 4 bases; junction bases not matched to a gene: 10. This CDR3 is CASSRGGQGYNQPQHF. CDR3 DNA sequence: TGTGCCAGCAGTCGAGGAGGACAGGGTTATAATCAGCCCCAGCATTTT.

The chain joins TRBV3-1 (or the pseudogene TRBV3-2) to TRBJ2-7, with 10 bases fitting TRBD1. From germline, CDR1 is LGHDT and CDR2 YNNKEL (reference sequence). J was trimmed by 5 bases and V by 4 bases; bases with no gene match: 5. The CDR3 length is 14 residues. The DNA of the CDR3 is TGTGCCAGCAGCCCCAGGACAGGGGGAGACGAGCAGTACTTC. Protein product: CASSPRTGGDEQYF.

The V call is TRBV19, the J call TRBJ2-6; maybe TRBD2 (5 bases). In germline, CDR1 is LNHDA, CDR2 SQIVND (reference sequence). CDR3 length: 16 amino acids. V was trimmed by 0 bases and J by 2 bases, leaving 8 bases between them. This CDR3 is CASSIETRAGANVLTF. The CDR3 DNA reads as TGTGCCAGTAGTATAGAAACTAGAGCTGGGGCCAACGTCCTGACTTTC.

The chain uses TRBV2 and TRBJ1-1; D remains unclear. This CDR3 is 14 amino acids long. Germline loops: CDR1 SNHLY, CDR2 FYNNEI. The ends were cut back, 2 bases at V and 1 base at J, with 8 bases in the middle. The CDR3 DNA reads TGTGCCAGCAGTGAACACAGACAGAACACTGAAGCTTTCTTT. Residues: CASSEHRQNTEAFF.

This chain uses TRBV12-3 or TRBV12-4 with TRBJ2-7, with D perhaps matching TRBD1 (6 bases). The V gene lost 6 bases and the J gene lost 3 bases, with 9 bases spanning the gap. The CDR3 is 12 amino acids. For the CDR3, the DNA is TGTGCCAGCAGCCGGACAGACTACGAGCAGTACTTC. Protein: CASSRTDYEQYF.

The chain has TRBV12-2 and TRBJ2-1; whether TRBD2, the table's D call, matches the DNA was not checked. TRBV12-2 is a pseudogene locus. The CDR3 has 15 amino acids. The chain's CDR3 is CASRTRLAGYNEQFF. CDR3 DNA sequence: TGTGCAAGTCGCACCCGACTAGCGGGCTACAATGAGCAGTTCTTC.

V gene TRBV9 combines with J gene TRBJ2-3; D gene uncertain. This CDR3 spans 16 amino acids. V was trimmed by 0 bases and J by 0 bases, leaving 11 bases between them. Germline V gene data show CDR1 as SGDLS and CDR2 as YYNGEE. The CDR3 sequence is CASSVGRTRSTDTQYF. The DNA of the CDR3 is TGTGCCAGCAGCGTAGGAAGAACCCGGAGCACAGATACGCAGTATTTT.

This rearrangement joins TRBV6-5 to TRBJ1-1; 8 bases line up with TRBD1. This CDR3 region has 15 residues. Germline assignment: CDR1 MNHEY and CDR2 SVGAGI. The junction had 8 bases not matched to a gene; V was cut back by 6 bases and J by 2 bases. CDR3 in amino acids: CASRWGTGLNTEAFF. For the CDR3, the DNA is TGTGCCAGCAGATGGGGGACAGGACTAAACACTGAAGCTTTCTTT.

The chain carries TRBV12-3 or TRBV12-4 and TRBJ2-3, with a possible D match to TRBD2 (5 bases). This CDR3 contains 12 residues. The germline V and J ends were trimmed by 5 bases and 6 bases, with 9 bases remaining between them. CDR3 loop: CASSPPGDTQYF. In nucleotides, the CDR3 is TGTGCCAGCAGTCCCCCGGGGGATACGCAGTATTTT.

In this sample, this clone turned up once. V usage is TRBV5-5 and J usage is TRBJ2-5; no reliable D call. The CDR3 covers 14 residues. V was trimmed by 4 bases and J by 5 bases, leaving 15 bases between them. Germline CDR1 reads SGHKS; CDR2 reads YYEKEE (reference sequence). The CDR3 sequence: CASSRSSTMETQYF. For the CDR3, the DNA is TGTGCCAGCAGCCGAAGTTCCACAATGGAGACCCAGTACTTC.

This sequence joins TRBV27 and TRBJ2-5; TRBD2 agrees at 12 bases. The CDR3 spans 17 residues. J gave up 9 bases and V 4 bases, and 15 bases lay outside the gene matches. Germline V gene lookup returns CDR1 MNHEY and CDR2 SMNVEV (reference sequence). As DNA, the CDR3 is TGTGCCAGCAGTTCTCTGCGGACTAGCGGGATAATTGGGGCCCAGTACTTC. Translation gives CASSSLRTSGIIGAQYF.

The J gene is TRBJ2-5, the V gene TRBV6-5, with 8 positions matching TRBD1. The trim removed 8 bases at V and 4 bases at J, leaving 9 bases unmatched. The CDR3 is 14 amino acids. CDR1 and CDR2 from the germline V gene are MNHEY and SVGAGI. CDR3 in DNA: TGTGCCAGCCAAGGCGACAGGGGATCAGAGACCCAGTACTTC. This sequence encodes CASQGDRGSETQYF.

The chain carries TRBV19 and TRBJ1-5, with D unresolved. Germline V lookup: CDR1 LNHDA, CDR2 SQIVND (reference sequence). V lost 6 bases and J 4 bases, leaving 13 bases between the germline ends. CDR3 length: 14 amino acids. The CDR3 loop reads CASREAGVNQPQHF. The CDR3 nucleotides are TGTGCCAGTAGAGAAGCCGGGGTAAATCAGCCCCAGCATTTT.

The genes are TRBV29-1 and TRBJ2-3; 10 bases match TRBD2. Germline CDR1 SQVTM, CDR2 ANQGSEA. The CDR3 covers 13 residues. V lost 4 bases to trimming and J lost 6 bases; unmatched junction nucleotides: 4. The CDR3 DNA sequence: TGCAGCGTTGGTAGCGGGGGGCTCGATACGCAGTATTTT. Residues: CSVGSGGLDTQYF.

The J gene is TRBJ2-2, the V gene TRBV13; 9 bases fit TRBD1. V shed 5 bases and J 3 bases; nucleotides not matched to a gene: 7. The CDR3 totals 16 residues. Looked up from germline, CDR1 is PRHDT and CDR2 is FYEKMQ (reference sequence). The CDR3 nucleotides read TGTGCCAGCAGCCCCTACAGGGGGCAGGACACCGGGGAGCTGTTTTTT. Translating it yields CASSPYRGQDTGELFF.

The chain recombines TRBV28 with TRBJ2-1; 7 nucleotides line up with TRBD1. CDR3 length: 16 amino acids. J gave up 10 bases and V 3 bases, and 15 bases lay outside the gene matches. Germline V lookup: CDR1 MDHEN, CDR2 SYDVKM. CDR3 DNA sequence: TGTGCCAGCAGTTTCTCGTTACAGGGGCTCTCCGGGGAGCAGTTCTTC. It encodes CASSFSLQGLSGEQFF. The variable domain in full, completed from reference TRBV28 and TRBJ2-1, reads DVKVTQSSRYLVKRTGEKVFLECVQDMDHENMFWYRQDPGLGLRLIYFSYDVKMKEKGDIPEGYSVSREKKERFSLILESASTNQTSMYLCASSFSLQGLSGEQFFGPGTRLTVL.